This T cell receptor beta chain was identified in a study of monozygotic twins with cystic fibrosis. Some clones are missing from TCRdb's copy, which holds only in-frame ones; the method was immunoSEQ multiplex PCR. The sample yields around 30,000 clones, 90% seen once. This receptor was identified in a girl aged 2-10 years with cystic fibrosis. The sample consisted of blood.

The CDR3 reads CASTQGQGMSNQPQHF. CDR3 DNA sequence: TGTGCCAGTACCCAGGGACAGGGGATGAGCAATCAGCCCCAGCATTTT. The V call is TRBV5-8, the J call TRBJ1-5; 10 bases are shared with TRBD1. The germline V gene has CDR1 SGHTS and CDR2 YDEGEE. The ends lost 8 bases at V and 1 base at J; junction bases unmatched: 9. The CDR3 runs 16 residues.